Below, 6 T cell receptor beta chains from the same sample are listed, as sequenced in a study of Ad26.COV2.S vaccination and SARS-CoV-2 variants (dated by TCRdb to the early 2020s). The treatment or condition tag for this specimen amounts to: approximately 18 received Ad26.COV2.S at low or high dose, single or two shots; roughly five received placebo; per-sample allocation not given. Repertoires of vaccine and placebo recipients were sequenced from samples taken on day 63 after the first injection. Receptor libraries were prepared by the immunoSEQ multiplex PCR assay. Drawn from immuneACCESS, this table holds only the in-frame rearrangements with V and J called that TCRdb kept. Clones are partly lost; checked studies trace under half to an unresolved V gene and leave the rest unexplained. This sample gives roughly 700,000 clones in total; about 90% of them show up just once. The top ten clones comprise around 1.5% of the sample.

Sample: peripheral blood, taken in a trial of Ad26.COV2.S vaccine versus placebo. These receptors were taken from a person between 18 and 60 years old who received the Ad26.COV2.S COVID-19 vaccine or a placebo.

This clone was observed a few times. J is TRBJ2-5 and V is TRBV6-6; D not certain. CDR3 length: 13 amino acids. Germline V CDR1 and CDR2: MNHNY, SVGAGI (reference sequence). V was shortened by 4 bases and J by 7 bases, with 13 bases between the two germline ends. In DNA form, the CDR3 reads TGTGCCAGCAGTTTCGGACCAGTTGCGACCCAGTACTTC. Translating it yields CASSFGPVATQYF.

There are a few counts of this clone. The V gene is TRBV7-9, the J gene TRBJ1-6, with no clear D. The germline V gene has CDR1 SEHNR and CDR2 FQNEAQ (reference sequence). The CDR3 contains 15 residues. The V and J ends lost 1 base and 4 bases respectively, with 8 bases between them. CDR3 sequence: CASSLVSRYNSPLHF. The CDR3 DNA sequence: TGTGCCAGCAGCTTAGTTTCAAGATATAATTCACCCCTCCACTTT.

A note on this clone: The sample has other DNA sequences that encode this CDR3 too. The genes are TRBV19 and TRBJ2-7, with 11 positions matching TRBD1. CDR1 is LNHDA and CDR2 is SQIVND in the germline V gene (reference sequence). J was trimmed by 3 bases and V by 5 bases; bases with no gene match: 6. This CDR3 contains 15 residues. As DNA, the CDR3 is TGTGCCAGTAGTCCCAGGACAGGGGGCAGCTACGAGCAGTACTTC. It codes for CASSPRTGGSYEQYF.

The chain combines TRBV5-4 with TRBJ2-1; D remains ambiguous. Germline loops: CDR1 SGHNT, CDR2 YYREEE (reference sequence). Trimming removed 0 bases from V and 6 bases from J, with 7 bases in between. The CDR3 covers 13 residues. The CDR3 loop is CASSLELFNEQFF. CDR3 DNA: TGTGCCAGCAGCTTGGAACTATTCAATGAGCAGTTCTTC.

The rearrangement joins TRBV6-5 to TRBJ2-3; D might be TRBD1 or TRBD2, each matching 6 bases. Germline CDR1 is MNHEY and CDR2 is SVGAGI. This CDR3 region has 15 residues. Between the trimmed V and J ends, which lost 4 bases and 6 bases, there was a span of 17 bases. CDR3 region: CASSLGGIAMDTQYF. The CDR3 DNA reads as TGTGCCAGCAGTTTAGGGGGGATAGCGATGGATACGCAGTATTTT.

The rearrangement uses TRBV6-1 and TRBJ1-2, with 8 bases aligning to TRBD1. The trim removed 3 bases at V and 0 bases at J, leaving 6 bases unmatched. The CDR3 spans 16 residues. In germline, CDR1 is MNHNS, CDR2 SASEGT. The CDR3 protein is CASSDGQGTANYGYTF. The CDR3 bases are TGTGCCAGCAGTGACGGACAGGGAACAGCTAACTATGGCTACACCTTC.